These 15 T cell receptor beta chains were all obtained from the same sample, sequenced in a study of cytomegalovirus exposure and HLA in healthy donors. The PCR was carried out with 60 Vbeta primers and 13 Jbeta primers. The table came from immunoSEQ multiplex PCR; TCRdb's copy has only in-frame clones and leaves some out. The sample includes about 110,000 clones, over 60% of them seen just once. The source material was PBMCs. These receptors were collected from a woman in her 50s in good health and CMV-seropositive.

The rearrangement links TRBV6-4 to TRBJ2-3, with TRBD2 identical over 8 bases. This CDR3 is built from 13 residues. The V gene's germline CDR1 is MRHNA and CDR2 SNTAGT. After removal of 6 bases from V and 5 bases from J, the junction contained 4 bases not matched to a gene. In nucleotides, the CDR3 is TGTGCCAGCAGCGGGGGGGCGGAAGATACGCAGTATTTT. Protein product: CASSGGAEDTQYF.

The CDR3: CASSFRDSRHGELFF. CDR3 nucleotides: TGCGCCAGCAGCTTTAGGGACAGTAGGCACGGGGAGCTGTTTTTT. The chain joins TRBV5-1 to TRBJ2-2, with 7 nucleotides matching TRBD1. The junction had 8 bases not matched to a gene; V was cut back by 2 bases and J by 7 bases. CDR3 length: 15 residues. CDR1 and CDR2 (germline): SGHRS, YFSETQ.

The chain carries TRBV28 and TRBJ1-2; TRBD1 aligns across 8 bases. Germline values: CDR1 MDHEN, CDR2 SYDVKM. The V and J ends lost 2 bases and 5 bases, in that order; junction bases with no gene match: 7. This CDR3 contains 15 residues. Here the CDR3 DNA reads TGTGCCAGCAGTTTACTGGCAGGGGGCTCTTATGGCTACACCTTC. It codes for CASSLLAGGSYGYTF.

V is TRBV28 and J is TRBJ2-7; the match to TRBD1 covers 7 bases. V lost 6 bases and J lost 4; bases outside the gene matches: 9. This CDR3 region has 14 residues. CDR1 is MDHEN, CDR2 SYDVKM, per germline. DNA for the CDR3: TGTGCCAGCAGGCCGACAGGGATTTTGTACGAGCAGTACTTC. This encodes CASRPTGILYEQYF.

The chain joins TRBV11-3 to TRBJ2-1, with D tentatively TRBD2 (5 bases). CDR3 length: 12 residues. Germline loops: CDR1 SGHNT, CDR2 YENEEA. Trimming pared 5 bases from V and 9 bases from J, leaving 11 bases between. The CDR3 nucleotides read TGTGCCAGCAGCCGCGGGCCTGGTGAGCAGTTCTTC. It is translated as CASSRGPGEQFF.

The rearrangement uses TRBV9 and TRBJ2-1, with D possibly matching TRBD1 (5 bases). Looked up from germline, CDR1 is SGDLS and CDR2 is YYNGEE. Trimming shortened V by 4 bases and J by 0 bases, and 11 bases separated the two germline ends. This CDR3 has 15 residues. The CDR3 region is CASSSDSFSYNEQFF. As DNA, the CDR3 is TGTGCCAGCAGCTCTGACAGCTTCTCCTACAATGAGCAGTTCTTC.

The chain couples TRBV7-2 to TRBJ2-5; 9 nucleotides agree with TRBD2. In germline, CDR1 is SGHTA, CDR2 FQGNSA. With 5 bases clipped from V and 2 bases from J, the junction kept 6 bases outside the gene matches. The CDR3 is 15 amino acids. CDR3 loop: CASSDRRGGQETQYF. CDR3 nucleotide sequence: TGTGCCAGCAGCGACCGGCGGGGGGGACAAGAGACCCAGTACTTC.

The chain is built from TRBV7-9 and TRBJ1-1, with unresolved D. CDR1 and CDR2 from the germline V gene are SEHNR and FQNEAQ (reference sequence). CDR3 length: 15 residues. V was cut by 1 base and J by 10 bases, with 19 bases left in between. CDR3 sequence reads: CASSLGFKEIGGAFF. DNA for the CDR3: TGTGCCAGCAGCTTAGGTTTTAAGGAGATCGGTGGAGCTTTCTTT. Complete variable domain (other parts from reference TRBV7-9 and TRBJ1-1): DTGVSQNPRHKITKRGQNVTFRCDPISEHNRLYWYRQTLGQGPEFLTYFQNEAQLEKSRLLSDRFSAERPKGSFSTLEIQRTEQGDSAMYLCASSLGFKEIGGAFFGQGTRLTVV.

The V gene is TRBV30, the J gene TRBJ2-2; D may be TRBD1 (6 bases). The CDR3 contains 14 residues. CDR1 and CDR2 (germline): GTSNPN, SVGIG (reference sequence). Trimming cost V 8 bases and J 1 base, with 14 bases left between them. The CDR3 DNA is TGTGCCAGCCCGGACAGATTGAACACCGGGGAGCTGTTTTTT. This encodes CASPDRLNTGELFF.

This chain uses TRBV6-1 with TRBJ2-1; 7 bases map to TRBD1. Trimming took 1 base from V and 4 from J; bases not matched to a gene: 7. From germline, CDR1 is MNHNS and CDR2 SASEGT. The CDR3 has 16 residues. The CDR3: CASSEGGRGIYNEQFF. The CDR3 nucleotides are TGTGCCAGCAGTGAAGGTGGCAGGGGGATATACAATGAGCAGTTCTTC.

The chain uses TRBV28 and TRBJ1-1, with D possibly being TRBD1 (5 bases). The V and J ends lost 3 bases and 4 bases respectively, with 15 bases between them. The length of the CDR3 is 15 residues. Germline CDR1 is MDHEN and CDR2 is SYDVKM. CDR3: CASSLGDRAITEAFF. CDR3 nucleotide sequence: TGTGCCAGCAGTTTGGGTGACAGAGCAATCACTGAAGCTTTCTTT.

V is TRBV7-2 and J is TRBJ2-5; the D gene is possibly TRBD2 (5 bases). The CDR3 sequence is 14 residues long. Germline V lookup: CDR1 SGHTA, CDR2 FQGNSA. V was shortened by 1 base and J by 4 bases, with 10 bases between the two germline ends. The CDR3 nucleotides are TGTGCCAGCAGCTTAGTTTACGGGATAGAGACCCAGTACTTC. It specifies CASSLVYGIETQYF.

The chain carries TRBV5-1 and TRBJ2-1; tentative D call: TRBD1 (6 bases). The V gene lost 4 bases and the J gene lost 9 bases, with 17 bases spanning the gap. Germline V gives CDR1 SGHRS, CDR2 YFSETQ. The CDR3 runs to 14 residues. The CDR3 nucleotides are TGCGCCAGCAGCGGGAATCAACAGGGCGGTGAGCAGTTCTTC. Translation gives CASSGNQQGGEQFF. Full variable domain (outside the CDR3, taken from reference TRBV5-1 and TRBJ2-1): KAGVTQTPRYLIKTRGQQVTLSCSPISGHRSVSWYQQTPGQGLQFLFEYFSETQRNKGNFPGRFSGRQFSNSRSEMNVSTLELGDSALYLCASSGNQQGGEQFFGPGTRLTVL.

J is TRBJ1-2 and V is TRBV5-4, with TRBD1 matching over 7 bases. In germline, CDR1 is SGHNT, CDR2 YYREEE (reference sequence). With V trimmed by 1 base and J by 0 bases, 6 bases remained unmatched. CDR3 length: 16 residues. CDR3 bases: TGTGCCAGCAGCTTGAAGGGGGCAAGATCTAACTATGGCTACACCTTC. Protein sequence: CASSLKGARSNYGYTF.

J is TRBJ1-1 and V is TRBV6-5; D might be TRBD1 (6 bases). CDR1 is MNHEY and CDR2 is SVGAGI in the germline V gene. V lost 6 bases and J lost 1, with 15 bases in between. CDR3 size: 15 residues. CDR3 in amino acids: CASRYALQGNTEAFF. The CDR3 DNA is TGTGCCAGCAGATACGCCCTACAGGGGAACACTGAAGCTTTCTTT.